This is a list of T cell receptor beta chains from one sample in a study of blood T cell repertoires in COVID-19. Sequencing used immunoSEQ multiplex PCR; TCRdb keeps in-frame clones, though not all of them. Of 90,000 to 110,000 clones detected, over 80% appear once; the ten largest clones hold about 18%. Specimen: peripheral blood. The receptors derive from a woman in her sixties or seventies with acute or convalescent COVID-19. The CDR3 runs from the conserved cysteine through the conserved F or W. D genes are given only for firm matches. Not all rows give a size; the values are once, few, many and, for expanded clones, a class.

-,TRBJ1-1,TRBV14,TRBD1,CASSYLGTGGTEAFF,TGTGCCAGCAGCTACTTAGGGACAGGAGGAACTGAAGCTTTCTTT
-,TRBJ2-1,TRBV7-3,-,CASSNRLGDGEQFF,TGTGCCAGCAGCAACCGACTAGGGGATGGCGAGCAGTTCTTC
-,TRBJ2-7,TRBV7-6,-,CASSLGPVNIYEQYF,TGTGCCAGCAGCTTAGGGCCCGTAAATATCTACGAGCAGTACTTC
few,TRBJ1-2,TRBV10-3,-,CAISEGGKDYGYTF,TGTGCCATCAGTGAGGGGGGCAAGGACTATGGCTACACCTTC
once,TRBJ2-1,TRBV5-1,TRBD2,CASSLTSGIYNEQFF,TGCGCCAGCAGCTTGACTAGCGGGATCTACAATGAGCAGTTCTTC
-,TRBJ2-1,TRBV7-9,TRBD1,CASRPQGTPTNEQFF,TGTGCCAGCAGGCCACAGGGGACCCCCACTAATGAGCAGTTCTTC
-,TRBJ2-2,TRBV10-3,TRBD1,CAISRETGGITGELFF,TGTGCCATCAGCCGCGAGACAGGGGGTATCACCGGGGAGCTGTTTTTT
once,TRBJ1-2,TRBV27,-,CASSLAGWAGYTF,TGTGCCAGCAGTTTAGCAGGGTGGGCCGGCTACACCTTC
once,TRBJ2-7,TRBV6-6,-,CASSSRRAYEQYF,TGTGCCAGCAGCTCGAGGCGGGCATACGAGCAGTACTTC
-,TRBJ2-1,TRBV5-1,-,CASSLDPGYNEQFF,TGCGCCAGCAGCTTGGATCCAGGGTACAATGAGCAGTTCTTC
-,TRBJ2-1,TRBV9,TRBD2,CASSLEGGGGNNEQFF,TGTGCCAGCAGCCTCGAGGGCGGCGGGGGGAACAATGAGCAGTTCTTC
-,TRBJ2-1,TRBV3-1/TRBV3-2,TRBD1,CASSQINRGQFF,TGTGCCAGCAGCCAAATAAACAGGGGGCAGTTCTTC
-,TRBJ2-7,TRBV28,TRBD1,CASSFGTAYEQYF,TGTGCCAGCAGTTTCGGGACAGCCTACGAGCAGTACTTC
-,TRBJ2-2,TRBV5-5,TRBD1,CASSLGPQGASGELFF,TGTGCCAGCAGCTTGGGTCCACAGGGGGCATCCGGGGAGCTGTTTTTT
-,TRBJ1-1,TRBV30,-,CAWSSSVGGTEAFF,TGTGCCTGGTCGTCGTCGGTAGGAGGGACTGAAGCTTTCTTT
-,TRBJ2-1,TRBV12-3/TRBV12-4,TRBD2,CASSFGGSSEQFF,TGTGCCAGCAGTTTTGGCGGGAGTAGTGAGCAGTTCTTC
-,TRBJ1-1,TRBV30,-,CAWSEAGLGDTEAFF,TGTGCCTGGAGTGAGGCGGGGCTTGGGGACACTGAAGCTTTCTTT
-,TRBJ2-2,TRBV19,TRBD1,CASRGTGVAGELFF,TGTGCCAGTAGAGGGACAGGGGTGGCCGGGGAGCTGTTTTTT
few,TRBJ1-2,TRBV12-3/TRBV12-4,-,CASSFQNYHGYTF,TGTGCCAGCAGTTTCCAGAACTACCATGGCTACACCTTC
-,TRBJ1-2,TRBV18,-,CASSPPGVYGYTF,TGTGCCAGCTCACCCCCAGGGGTATATGGCTACACCTTC
-,TRBJ2-1,TRBV5-1,TRBD1,CASSSGQGSYNEQFF,TGCGCCAGCAGCTCCGGACAGGGTTCCTACAATGAGCAGTTCTTC
-,TRBJ2-1,TRBV6-1,-,CASSFRVQLYNEQFF,TGTGCCAGCAGTTTCAGGGTCCAGCTCTACAATGAGCAGTTCTTC
-,TRBJ1-1,TRBV4-1,-,CASSQDRRQNTEAFF,TGCGCCAGCAGCCAAGATCGGCGGCAGAACACTGAAGCTTTCTTT
-,TRBJ1-5,TRBV28,-,CASSQGGSNQPQHF,TGTGCCAGCAGTCAAGGAGGGTCCAATCAGCCCCAGCATTTT
few,TRBJ2-4,TRBV24-1,TRBD2,CATSEGPGGSILQYF,TGTGCCACCAGTGAGGGGCCGGGGGGAAGTATCCTTCAGTACTTC
once,TRBJ1-5,TRBV28,TRBD1,CASSTPTGGLFQPQHF,TGTGCCAGCAGCACCCCGACAGGGGGCTTATTCCAGCCCCAGCATTTT
-,TRBJ2-5,TRBV5-1,-,CASSYSGPRGGETQYF,TGCGCCAGCAGCTACTCCGGGCCGCGGGGTGGGGAGACCCAGTACTTC
-,TRBJ1-2,TRBV10-3,-,CAARQVGQAYGYTF,TGTGCCGCGCGACAGGTGGGCCAGGCCTATGGCTACACCTTC
-,TRBJ1-6,TRBV10-2,-,CASRRGQGIPTPNSPLHF,TGCGCCAGCCGGCGAGGGCAGGGGATCCCCACTCCCAATTCACCCCTCCACTTT
-,TRBJ2-2,TRBV28,-,CASSSQGGPTGELFF,TGTGCCAGCAGTTCCCAAGGAGGGCCCACCGGGGAGCTGTTTTTT
-,TRBJ2-3,TRBV11-3,-,CASSSGTSPDTQYF,TGTGCCAGCAGCTCCGGGACATCCCCAGATACGCAGTATTTT
-,TRBJ2-5,TRBV3-1/TRBV3-2,-,CASSQGTGRETQYF,TGTGCCAGCAGCCAAGGCACGGGGAGGGAGACCCAGTACTTC
-,TRBJ1-2,TRBV7-3,-,CASSLQGFDGYTF,TGTGCCAGCAGCTTACAGGGGTTCGATGGCTACACCTTC
-,TRBJ1-2,TRBV7-2,TRBD1,CASSQAGTALFGYTF,TGTGCCAGCAGCCAAGCCGGGACAGCCTTATTTGGCTACACCTTC
-,TRBJ2-1,TRBV24-1,-,CATSERAGNYNEQFF,TGTGCCACCAGTGAGAGGGCCGGCAACTACAATGAGCAGTTCTTC
-,TRBJ2-3,TRBV27,TRBD1,CAADEGANTQYF,TGTGCCGCCGATGAGGGGGCGAACACGCAGTATTTT
-,TRBJ1-4,TRBV7-9,-,CASSPRATGKLFF,TGTGCCAGCAGCCCGAGGGCCACAGGGAAACTGTTTTTT
-,TRBJ2-3,TRBV10-3,TRBD1,CAIRPGTGVADTQYF,TGTGCCATCAGACCCGGGACAGGGGTGGCAGATACGCAGTATTTT
once,TRBJ1-1,TRBV5-6,-,CASSQDTGSANTEAFF,TGTGCCAGCAGCCAAGATACCGGGTCCGCGAACACTGAAGCTTTCTTT
-,TRBJ1-1,TRBV5-1,TRBD1,CASSLVRTGESEAFF,TGCGCCAGCAGCTTGGTTCGGACAGGGGAGTCGGAAGCTTTCTTT
few,TRBJ1-2,TRBV7-9,-,CASSLTGHGYTF,TGTGCCAGCAGCCTGACAGGCCATGGCTACACCTTC
few,TRBJ2-1,TRBV4-3,-,CASSHSNEQFF,TGCGCCAGCAGCCATAGCAATGAGCAGTTCTTC
-,TRBJ2-7,TRBV5-1,-,CASSLRPGDSGDEQYF,TGCGCCAGCAGCCTCCGGCCGGGGGACTCTGGCGACGAGCAGTACTTC